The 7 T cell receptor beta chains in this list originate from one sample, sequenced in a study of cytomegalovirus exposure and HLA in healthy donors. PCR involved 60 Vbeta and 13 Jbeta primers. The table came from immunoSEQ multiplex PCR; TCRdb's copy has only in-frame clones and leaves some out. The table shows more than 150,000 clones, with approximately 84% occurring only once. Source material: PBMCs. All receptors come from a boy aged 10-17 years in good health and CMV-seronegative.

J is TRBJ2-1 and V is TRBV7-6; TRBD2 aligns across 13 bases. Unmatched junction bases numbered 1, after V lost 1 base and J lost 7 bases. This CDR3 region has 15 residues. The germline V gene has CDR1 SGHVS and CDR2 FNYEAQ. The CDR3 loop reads CASSLVLAGGNEQFF. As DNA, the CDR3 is TGTGCCAGCAGCTTAGTACTAGCGGGGGGGAATGAGCAGTTCTTC.

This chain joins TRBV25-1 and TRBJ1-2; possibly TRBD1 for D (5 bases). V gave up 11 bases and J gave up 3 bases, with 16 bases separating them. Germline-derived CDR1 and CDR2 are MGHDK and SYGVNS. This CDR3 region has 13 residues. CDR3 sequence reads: CASTGVGDYGYTF. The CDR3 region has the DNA TGTGCCTCTACAGGCGTAGGGGACTATGGCTACACCTTC.

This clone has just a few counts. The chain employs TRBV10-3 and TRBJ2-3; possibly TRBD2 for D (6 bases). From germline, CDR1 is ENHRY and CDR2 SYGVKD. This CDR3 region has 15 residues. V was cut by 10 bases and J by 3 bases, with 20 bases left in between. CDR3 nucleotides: TGTGCCACCACTCCCTTCGGGAGTAGGACAGATACGCAGTATTTT. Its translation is CATTPFGSRTDTQYF.

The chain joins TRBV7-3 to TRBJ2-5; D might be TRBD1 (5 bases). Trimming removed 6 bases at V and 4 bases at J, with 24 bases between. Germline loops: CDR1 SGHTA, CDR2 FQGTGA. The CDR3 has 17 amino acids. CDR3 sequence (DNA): TGTGCCAGCAGTCTTTCACCGACCAGGGTTTACTCAGAGACCCAGTACTTC. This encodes CASSLSPTRVYSETQYF. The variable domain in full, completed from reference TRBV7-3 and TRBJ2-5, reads GAGVSQTPSNKVTEKGKYVELRCDPISGHTALYWYRQSLGQGPEFLIYFQGTGAADDSGLPNDRFFAVRPEGSVSTLKIQRTERGDSAVYLCASSLSPTRVYSETQYFGPGTRLLVL.

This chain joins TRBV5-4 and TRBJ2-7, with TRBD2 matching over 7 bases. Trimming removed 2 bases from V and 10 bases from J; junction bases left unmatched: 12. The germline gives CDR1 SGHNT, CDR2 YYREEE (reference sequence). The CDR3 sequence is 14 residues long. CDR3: CASSFVGDTSDQYF. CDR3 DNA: TGTGCCAGCAGCTTTGTGGGAGATACTAGCGACCAGTACTTC.

The CDR3 nucleotides read TGTGCCTGGAGTGAGCACCGGGTGAACACTGAAGCTTTCTTT. This translates into CAWSEHRVNTEAFF. The rearrangement joins TRBV30 to TRBJ1-1; no definite D call. The germline gives CDR1 GTSNPN, CDR2 SVGIG (reference sequence). Trimming cost V 1 base and J 0 bases, with 9 bases left between them. This CDR3 contains 14 residues.

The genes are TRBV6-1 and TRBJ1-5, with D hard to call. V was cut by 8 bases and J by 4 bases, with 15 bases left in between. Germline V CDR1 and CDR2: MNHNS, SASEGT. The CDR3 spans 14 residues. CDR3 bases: TGTGCCAGCTACCTAGGACTGCAGAATCAGCCCCAGCATTTT. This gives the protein CASYLGLQNQPQHF.